This T cell receptor beta chain is drawn from a study of blood T cell repertoires in COVID-19. Data came from immunoSEQ multiplex PCR; TCRdb stores just in-frame clones and leaves some out. The data contain about 98,000 clones, 75% to 85% of them singletons. Germline V CDR1 and CDR2: MGHDK, SYGVNS. The CDR3 contains 14 residues. V shed 6 bases, J shed 4 bases, and the junction held 1 base outside the gene matches. The sequencing input was peripheral blood. The TCR comes from a man in his sixties or seventies with acute or convalescent COVID-19. The V call is TRBV25-1, the J call TRBJ2-1; 12 positions match TRBD2. CDR3 amino acids: CASRLAGGYNEQFF. The CDR3 nucleotides are TGTGCCAGCAGGCTAGCGGGAGGGTACAATGAGCAGTTCTTC.